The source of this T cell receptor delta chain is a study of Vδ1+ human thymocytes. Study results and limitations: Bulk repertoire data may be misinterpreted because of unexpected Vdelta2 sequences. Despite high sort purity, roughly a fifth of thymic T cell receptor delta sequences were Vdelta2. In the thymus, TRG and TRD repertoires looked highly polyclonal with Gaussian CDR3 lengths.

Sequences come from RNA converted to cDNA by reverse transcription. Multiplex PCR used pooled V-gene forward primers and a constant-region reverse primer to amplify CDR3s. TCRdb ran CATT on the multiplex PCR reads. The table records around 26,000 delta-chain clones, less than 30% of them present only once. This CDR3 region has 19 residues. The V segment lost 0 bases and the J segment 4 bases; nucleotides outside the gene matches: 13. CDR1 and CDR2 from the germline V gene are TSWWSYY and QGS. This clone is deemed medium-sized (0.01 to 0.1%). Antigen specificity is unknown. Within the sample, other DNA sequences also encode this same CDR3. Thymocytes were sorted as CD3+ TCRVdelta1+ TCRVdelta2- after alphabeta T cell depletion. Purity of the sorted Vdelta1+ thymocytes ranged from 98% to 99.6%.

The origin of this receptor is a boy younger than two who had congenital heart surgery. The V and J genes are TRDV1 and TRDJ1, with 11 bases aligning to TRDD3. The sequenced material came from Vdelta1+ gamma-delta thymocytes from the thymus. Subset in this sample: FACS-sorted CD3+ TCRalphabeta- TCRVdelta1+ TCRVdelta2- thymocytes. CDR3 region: CALGELSIWGILGIDKLIF. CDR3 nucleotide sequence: TGTGCTCTTGGGGAACTTTCTATCTGGGGGATACTGGGCATCGATAAACTCATCTTT.